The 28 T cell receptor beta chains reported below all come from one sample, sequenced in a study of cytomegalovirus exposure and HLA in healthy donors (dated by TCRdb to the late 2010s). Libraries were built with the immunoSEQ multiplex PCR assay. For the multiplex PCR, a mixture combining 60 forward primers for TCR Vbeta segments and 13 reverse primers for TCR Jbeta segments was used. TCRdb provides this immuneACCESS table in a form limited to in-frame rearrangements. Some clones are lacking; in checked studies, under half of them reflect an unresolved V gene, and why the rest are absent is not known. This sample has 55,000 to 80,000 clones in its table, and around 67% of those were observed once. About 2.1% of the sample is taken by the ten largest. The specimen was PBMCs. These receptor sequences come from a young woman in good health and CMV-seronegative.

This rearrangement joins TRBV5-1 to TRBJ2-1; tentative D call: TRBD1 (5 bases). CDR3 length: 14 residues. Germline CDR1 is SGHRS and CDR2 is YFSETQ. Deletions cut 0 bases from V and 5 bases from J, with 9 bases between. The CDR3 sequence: CASSLVQGNNEQFF. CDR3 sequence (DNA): TGCGCCAGCAGCTTGGTTCAGGGTAACAATGAGCAGTTCTTC.

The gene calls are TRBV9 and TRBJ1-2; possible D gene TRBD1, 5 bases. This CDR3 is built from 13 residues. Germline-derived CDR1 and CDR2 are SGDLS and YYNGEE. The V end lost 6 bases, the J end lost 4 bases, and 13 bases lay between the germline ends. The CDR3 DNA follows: TGTGCCAGCACCTCAGACGGGGGCTATGGCTACACCTTC. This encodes CASTSDGGYGYTF.

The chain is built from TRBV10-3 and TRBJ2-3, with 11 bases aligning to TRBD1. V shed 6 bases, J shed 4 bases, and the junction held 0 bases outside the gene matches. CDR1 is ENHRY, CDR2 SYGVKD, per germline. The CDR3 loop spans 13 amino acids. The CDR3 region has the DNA TGTGCCATCAGGGACAGGGGGCCAGATACGCAGTATTTT. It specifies CAIRDRGPDTQYF.

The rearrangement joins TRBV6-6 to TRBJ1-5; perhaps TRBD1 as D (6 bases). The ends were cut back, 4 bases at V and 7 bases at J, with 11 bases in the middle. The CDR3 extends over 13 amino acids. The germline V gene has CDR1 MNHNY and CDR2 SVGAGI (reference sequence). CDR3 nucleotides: TGTGCCAGCAGTTCACAGGGCCGACAGCCCCAGCATTTT. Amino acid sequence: CASSSQGRQPQHF.

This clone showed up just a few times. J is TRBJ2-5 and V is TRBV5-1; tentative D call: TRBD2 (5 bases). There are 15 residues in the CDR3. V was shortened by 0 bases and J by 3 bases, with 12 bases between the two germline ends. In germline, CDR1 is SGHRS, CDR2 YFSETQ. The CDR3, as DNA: TGCGCCAGCAGCTTGGCGGCTAGCCCAAAAGAGACCCAGTACTTC. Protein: CASSLAASPKETQYF.

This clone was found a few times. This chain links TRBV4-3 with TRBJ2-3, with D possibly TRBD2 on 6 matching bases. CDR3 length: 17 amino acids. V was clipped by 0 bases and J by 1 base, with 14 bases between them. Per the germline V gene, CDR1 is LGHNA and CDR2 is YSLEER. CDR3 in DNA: TGCGCCAGCAGCCAAGATCTCGGGGCTAGCGGCACAGATACGCAGTATTTT. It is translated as CASSQDLGASGTDTQYF.

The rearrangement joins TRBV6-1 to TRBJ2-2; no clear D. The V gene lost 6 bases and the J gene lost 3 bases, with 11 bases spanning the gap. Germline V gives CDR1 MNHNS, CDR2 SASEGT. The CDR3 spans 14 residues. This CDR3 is CASRTWKDTGELFF. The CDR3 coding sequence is TGTGCCAGCAGGACTTGGAAAGACACCGGGGAGCTGTTTTTT.

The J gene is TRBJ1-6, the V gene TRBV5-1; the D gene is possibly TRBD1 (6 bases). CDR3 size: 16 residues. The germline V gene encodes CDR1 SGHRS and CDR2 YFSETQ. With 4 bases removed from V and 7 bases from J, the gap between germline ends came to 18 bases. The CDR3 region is CASSLDRTENNSPLHF. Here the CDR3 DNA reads TGCGCCAGCAGCCTTGACAGGACCGAGAACAATTCACCCCTCCACTTT.

The CDR3 spells CAWKGTGGFAFF. As DNA, the CDR3 is TGTGCCTGGAAAGGGACAGGGGGCTTTGCTTTCTTT. This chain links TRBV30 with TRBJ1-1, with 12 bases fitting TRBD1. V trimming: 4 bases; J trimming: 11 bases; junction bases outside the gene matches: 5. This CDR3 contains 12 residues. Looked up from germline, CDR1 is GTSNPN and CDR2 is SVGIG (reference sequence).

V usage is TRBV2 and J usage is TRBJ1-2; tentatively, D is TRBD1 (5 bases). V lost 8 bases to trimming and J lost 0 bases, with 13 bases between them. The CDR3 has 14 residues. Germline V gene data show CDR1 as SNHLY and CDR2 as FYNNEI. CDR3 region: CASGNGAANYGYTF. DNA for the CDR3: TGTGCCAGCGGAAATGGGGCAGCTAACTATGGCTACACCTTC.

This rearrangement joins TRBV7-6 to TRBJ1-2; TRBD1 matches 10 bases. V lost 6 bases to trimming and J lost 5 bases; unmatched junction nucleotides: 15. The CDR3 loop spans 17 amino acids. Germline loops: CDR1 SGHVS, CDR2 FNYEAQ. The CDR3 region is CASSARDRGSDRYGYTF. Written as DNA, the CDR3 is TGTGCCAGCAGTGCTCGGGACAGGGGTTCTGATCGGTATGGCTACACCTTC.

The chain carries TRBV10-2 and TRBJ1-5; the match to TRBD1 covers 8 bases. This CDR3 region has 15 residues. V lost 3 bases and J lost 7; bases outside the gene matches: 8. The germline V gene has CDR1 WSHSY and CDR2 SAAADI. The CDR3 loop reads CASSDPDRGPQPQHF. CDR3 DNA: TGCGCCAGCAGTGACCCCGACAGGGGCCCCCAGCCCCAGCATTTT.

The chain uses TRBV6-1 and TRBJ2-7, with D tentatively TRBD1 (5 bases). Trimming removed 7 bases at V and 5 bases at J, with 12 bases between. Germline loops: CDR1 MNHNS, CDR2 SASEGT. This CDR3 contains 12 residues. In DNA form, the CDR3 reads TGTGCCAGCAACTATCAGGGCGACGAGCAGTACTTC. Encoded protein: CASNYQGDEQYF.

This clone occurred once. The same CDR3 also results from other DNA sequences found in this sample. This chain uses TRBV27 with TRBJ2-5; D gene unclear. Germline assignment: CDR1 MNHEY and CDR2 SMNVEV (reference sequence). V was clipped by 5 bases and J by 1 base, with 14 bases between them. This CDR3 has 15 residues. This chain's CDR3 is CASSPLSGSQETQYF. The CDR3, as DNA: TGTGCCAGCAGTCCCCTCTCCGGGTCCCAAGAGACCCAGTACTTC.

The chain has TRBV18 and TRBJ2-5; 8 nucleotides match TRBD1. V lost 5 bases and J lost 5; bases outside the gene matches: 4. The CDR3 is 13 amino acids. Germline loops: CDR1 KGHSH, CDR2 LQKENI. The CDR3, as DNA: TGTGCCAGCTCAGCCAGGGGGCAGGAGACCCAGTACTTC. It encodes CASSARGQETQYF.

Here the CDR3 reads CASLRIPGLTYEQYF. The CDR3 DNA reads TGTGCCAGCTTACGAATCCCGGGTCTAACCTACGAGCAGTACTTC. This chain joins TRBV2 and TRBJ2-7; D remains ambiguous. The V gene's germline CDR1 is SNHLY and CDR2 FYNNEI. The germline V and J ends were trimmed by 8 bases and 2 bases, with 19 bases remaining between them. The CDR3 sequence is 15 residues long. Full variable domain (outside the CDR3, taken from reference TRBV2 and TRBJ2-7): EPEVTQTPSHQVTQMGQEVILRCVPISNHLYFYWYRQILGQKVEFLVSFYNNEISEKSEIFDDQFSVERPDGSNFTLKIRSTKLEDSAMYFCASLRIPGLTYEQYFGPGTRLTVT.

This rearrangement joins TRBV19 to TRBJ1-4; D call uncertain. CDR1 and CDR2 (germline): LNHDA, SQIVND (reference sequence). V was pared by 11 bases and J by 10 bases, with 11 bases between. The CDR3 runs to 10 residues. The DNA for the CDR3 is TGTGCCTCTAGATCGGGAAAACTGTTTTTT. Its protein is CASRSGKLFF.

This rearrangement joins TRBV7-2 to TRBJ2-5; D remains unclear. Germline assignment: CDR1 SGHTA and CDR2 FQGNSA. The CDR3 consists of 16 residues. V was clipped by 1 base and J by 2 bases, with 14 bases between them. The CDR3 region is CASSLGSFGFQETQYF. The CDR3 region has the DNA TGTGCCAGCAGCTTAGGATCTTTCGGGTTTCAAGAGACCCAGTACTTC. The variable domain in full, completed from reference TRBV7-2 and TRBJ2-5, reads GAGVSQSPSNKVTEKGKDVELRCDPISGHTALYWYRQSLGQGLEFLIYFQGNSAPDKSGLPSDRFSAERTGGSVSTLTIQRTQQEDSAVYLCASSLGSFGFQETQYFGPGTRLLVL.

The CDR3 protein is CASSTDREETQYF. The CDR3 coding sequence is TGTGCCAGTAGTACGGACAGAGAAGAGACCCAGTACTTC. The chain uses TRBV19 and TRBJ2-5; possibly TRBD1 for D (6 bases). The CDR3 is made up of 13 amino acids. Per the germline V gene, CDR1 is LNHDA and CDR2 is SQIVND (reference sequence). V was clipped by 4 bases and J by 3 bases, with 9 bases between them.

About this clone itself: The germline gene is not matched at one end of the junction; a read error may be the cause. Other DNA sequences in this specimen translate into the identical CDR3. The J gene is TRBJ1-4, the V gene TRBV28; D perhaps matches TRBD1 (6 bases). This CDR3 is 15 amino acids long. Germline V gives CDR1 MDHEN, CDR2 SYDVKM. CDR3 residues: CASSSRQAGVEKLFF. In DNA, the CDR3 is TGCGCCAGCAGTTCCCGACAGGCCGGAGTCGAAAAACTGTTTTTT.

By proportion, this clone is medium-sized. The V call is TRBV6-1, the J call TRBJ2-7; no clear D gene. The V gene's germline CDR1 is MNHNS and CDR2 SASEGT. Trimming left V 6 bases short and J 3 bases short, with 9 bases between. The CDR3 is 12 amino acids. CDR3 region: CASRTHSYEQYF. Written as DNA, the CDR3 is TGTGCCAGCAGGACACACAGCTACGAGCAGTACTTC.

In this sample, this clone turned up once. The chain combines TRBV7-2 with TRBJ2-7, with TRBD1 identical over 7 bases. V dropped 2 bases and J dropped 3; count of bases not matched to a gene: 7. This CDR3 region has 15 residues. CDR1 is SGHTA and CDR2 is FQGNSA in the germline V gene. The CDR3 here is CASSLSGQENYEQYF. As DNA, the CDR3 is TGTGCCAGCAGCTTATCCGGACAGGAGAACTACGAGCAGTACTTC.

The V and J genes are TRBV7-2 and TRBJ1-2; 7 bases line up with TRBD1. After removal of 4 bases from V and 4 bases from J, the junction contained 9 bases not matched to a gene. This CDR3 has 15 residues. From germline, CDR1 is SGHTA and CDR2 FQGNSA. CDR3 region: CASSSTGTTLYGYTF. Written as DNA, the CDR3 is TGTGCCAGCAGCTCGACAGGGACAACCCTCTATGGCTACACCTTC.

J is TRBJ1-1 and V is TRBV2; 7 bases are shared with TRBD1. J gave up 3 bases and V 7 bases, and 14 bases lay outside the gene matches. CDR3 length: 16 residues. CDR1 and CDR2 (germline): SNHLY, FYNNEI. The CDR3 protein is CASKPIRGRMDTEAFF. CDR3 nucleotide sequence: TGTGCCAGCAAACCGATAAGGGGGCGGATGGACACTGAAGCTTTCTTT.

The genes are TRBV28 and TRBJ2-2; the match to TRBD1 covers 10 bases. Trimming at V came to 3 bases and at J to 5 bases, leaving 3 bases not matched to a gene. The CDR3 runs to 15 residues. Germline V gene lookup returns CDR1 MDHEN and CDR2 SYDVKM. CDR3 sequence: CASSFAGQGTGELFF. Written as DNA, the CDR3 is TGTGCCAGCAGTTTTGCGGGACAGGGGACCGGGGAGCTGTTTTTT.

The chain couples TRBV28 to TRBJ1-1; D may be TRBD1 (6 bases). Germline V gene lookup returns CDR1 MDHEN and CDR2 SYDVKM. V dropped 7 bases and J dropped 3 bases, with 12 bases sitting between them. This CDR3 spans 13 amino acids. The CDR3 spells CASKVTGYTEAFF. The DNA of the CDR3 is TGTGCCAGCAAAGTCACAGGGTACACTGAAGCTTTCTTT.

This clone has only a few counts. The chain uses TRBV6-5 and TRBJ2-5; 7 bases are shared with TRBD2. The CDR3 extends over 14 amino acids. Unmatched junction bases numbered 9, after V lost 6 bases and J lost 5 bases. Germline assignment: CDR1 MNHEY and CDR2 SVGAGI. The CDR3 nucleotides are TGTGCCAGCAGAGAACTAGCGCGGGGGGAGACCCAGTACTTC. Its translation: CASRELARGETQYF.

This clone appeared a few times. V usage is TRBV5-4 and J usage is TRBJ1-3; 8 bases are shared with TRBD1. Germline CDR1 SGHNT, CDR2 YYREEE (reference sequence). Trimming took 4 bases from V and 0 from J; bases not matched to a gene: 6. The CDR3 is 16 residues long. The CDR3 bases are TGTGCCAGCAGCCCGGACAGGGCCTACTCTGGAAACACCATATATTTT. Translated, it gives CASSPDRAYSGNTIYF. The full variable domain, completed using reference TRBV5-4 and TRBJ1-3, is ETGVTQSPTHLIKTRGQQVTLRCSSQSGHNTVSWYQQALGQGPQFIFQYYREEENGRGNFPPRFSGLQFPNYSSELNVNALELDDSALYLCASSPDRAYSGNTIYFGEGSWLTVV.